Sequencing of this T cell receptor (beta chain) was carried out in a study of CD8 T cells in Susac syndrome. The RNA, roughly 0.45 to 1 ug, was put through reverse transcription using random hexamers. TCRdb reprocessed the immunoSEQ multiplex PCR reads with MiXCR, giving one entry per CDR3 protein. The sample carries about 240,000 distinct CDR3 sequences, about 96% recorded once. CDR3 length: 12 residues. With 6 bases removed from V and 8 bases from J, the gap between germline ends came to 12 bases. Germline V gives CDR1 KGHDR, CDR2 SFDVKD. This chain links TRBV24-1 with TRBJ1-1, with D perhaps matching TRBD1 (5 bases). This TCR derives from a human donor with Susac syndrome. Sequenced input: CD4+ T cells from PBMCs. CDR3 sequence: CATSSTGQEAFF. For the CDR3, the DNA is TGTGCCACCAGTTCGACGGGGCAGGAAGCTTTCTTT.